These T cell receptor beta chains were read from a single sample in a study of high-grade serous ovarian cancer treatment subgroups. Sequencing used immunoSEQ multiplex PCR; TCRdb keeps in-frame clones, though not all of them. Among roughly 940 clones listed, around 73% were seen once. Material for sequencing was tumor tissue. These receptors all come from a human donor with high-grade serous ovarian cancer. CDR3s include the opening cysteine and the closing phenylalanine or tryptophan. D genes are given only for firm matches. Clone size is shown for a subset of rows, as once, few, many or a class of expanded clone.

cdr3_nt	cdr3_aa	d_call	clone_size	v_call	j_call
TGTGCCAGCAGCGTAGCTTGGGGTTACGAGCAGTACTTC	CASSVAWGYEQYF	.	.	TRBV9	TRBJ2-7
TGTGCCAGCAGCCTCCCCGGGACAGAAGAGACCCAGTACTTC	CASSLPGTEETQYF	TRBD1	.	TRBV14	TRBJ2-5
TGTGCCAGCAGCTGGGGGACAGGAACCAATGAGCAGTTCTTC	CASSWGTGTNEQFF	TRBD1	.	TRBV11-2	TRBJ2-1
TGCGCCAGCAGCCCCGACAGGGGTATCACTGAAGCTTTCTTT	CASSPDRGITEAFF	TRBD1	.	TRBV4-3	TRBJ1-1
TGTGCCAGCAGCCGACGACGGAGTAGCGAATACAATGAGCAGTTCTTC	CASSRRRSSEYNEQFF	.	.	TRBV4-2	TRBJ2-1
TGTGCCAGCAGCGTAGGAGACGGATACGAGCAGTACTTC	CASSVGDGYEQYF	.	hyperexpanded	TRBV9	TRBJ2-7
TGTGCCAGCAGCTTAGGGGACAGGGGGGGAGTTGAAGCTTTCTTT	CASSLGDRGGVEAFF	TRBD1	.	TRBV7-9	TRBJ1-1
TGTGCCAGCAGCTTAGTGGGACGGTTCGGCACTAGCTTTTTTGATGAGCAGTTCTTC	CASSLVGRFGTSFFDEQFF	.	.	TRBV7-9	TRBJ2-1
TGTGCCAGCAGCTTAACTGGCGTCCCGGAGCAGTACTTC	CASSLTGVPEQYF	.	.	TRBV11-1	TRBJ2-7
TGCGCCAGCTCTCCAGGCGGGATTATGGAGACCCAGTACTTC	CASSPGGIMETQYF	.	.	TRBV5-1	TRBJ2-5
TGTGCCAGCAGTTTATCGAGGCGGGAGCCAGACTACGAGCAGTACTTC	CASSLSRREPDYEQYF	TRBD2	.	TRBV27	TRBJ2-7
TGTGCCAGCAGTGCTTCGGGCCAAAGAGGGGAAAAACTGTTTTTT	CASSASGQRGEKLFF	.	.	TRBV7-8	TRBJ1-4
TGTGCCAGCAGTCCATCTTGGAGGGAGTGGGTTAGGCTAGCGGGGTTCCAAGAGACCCAGTACTTC	CASSPSWREWVRLAGFQETQYF	TRBD2	.	TRBV28	TRBJ2-5
TGTGCCAGCAGCCCGGCGACTAGCGGGGTCTACGAGCAGTACTTC	CASSPATSGVYEQYF	TRBD2	.	TRBV5-4	TRBJ2-7
TGTGCCAGCAGTTTAGGGACAGGGTGGACTGAAGCTTTCTTT	CASSLGTGWTEAFF	TRBD1	.	TRBV28	TRBJ1-1
TGTGCCAGCAGCTCCGTAGGTTCAGTCGGGACTGAAGCTTTCTTT	CASSSVGSVGTEAFF	.	.	TRBV11-2	TRBJ1-1
TGTGCCAGCAGCTTAGACGGATTGAACACTGAAGCTTTCTTT	CASSLDGLNTEAFF	.	.	TRBV7-3	TRBJ1-1
TGTGCCAGCAGTCAAGGGGAAGAGTGGTTCACTGAAGCTTTCTTT	CASSQGEEWFTEAFF	.	.	TRBV28	TRBJ1-1
TGTGCCAGCAGAGAGGAAGTCTCTGTGAATGAGCAGTTCTTC	CASREEVSVNEQFF	.	.	TRBV11-2	TRBJ2-1
TGTGCCAGCAGCCAAGAAATAGGCCGGCTTTACGAGCAGTACTTC	CASSQEIGRLYEQYF	.	.	TRBV14	TRBJ2-7
TGTGCCAGCAGCCCGGCGACTAGCGGGGTCTACGAGCAGTACTTC	CASSPATSGVYEQYF	TRBD2	.	TRBV4-2	TRBJ2-7
TGTGCCAGCAGAAGCGGACTGGGAGAGCAGTACTTC	CASRSGLGEQYF	.	.	TRBV13	TRBJ2-7
TGCGCCAGCAGCGTCGGGGGAGGGAGGACTGAAGCTTTCTTT	CASSVGGGRTEAFF	.	.	TRBV5-1	TRBJ1-1
TGTGCCAGCAGCCCCGGTGGGGGGGGGAACGAGCAGTACTTC	CASSPGGGGNEQYF	TRBD2	.	TRBV9	TRBJ2-7
TGTGCCAGCAGTGCCCCCGGGCGGACCTATGGCTACACCTTC	CASSAPGRTYGYTF	.	.	TRBV28	TRBJ1-2
TGTGCCAGCAGCAATCTCCCCGGGGACTCCTACGAGCAGTACTTC	CASSNLPGDSYEQYF	.	.	TRBV7-6	TRBJ2-7
TGCGCCAGCAGCTTGACCTGGACCCACGAGCAGTACTTC	CASSLTWTHEQYF	.	once	TRBV5-1	TRBJ2-7
TGTGCCAGCTCACCGGCGAGAGGCAATCAGCCCCAGCATTTT	CASSPARGNQPQHF	.	.	TRBV18	TRBJ1-5
TGTGCCAGCAGTTTAACCGGGAGTTTCCAAGAGACCCAGTACTTC	CASSLTGSFQETQYF	.	.	TRBV28	TRBJ2-5
TGTGCCAGCAGCTTAGAACAGAACACTGAAGCTTTCTTT	CASSLEQNTEAFF	.	.	TRBV11-2	TRBJ1-1
TGTGCCAGCAGTTTGATTTCAGGGCGCAATCAGCCCCAGCATTTT	CASSLISGRNQPQHF	.	.	TRBV28	TRBJ1-5
TGTGCCAGCAGTCCAAGGGGTGTAGGGGCCTACGAGCAGTACTTC	CASSPRGVGAYEQYF	.	.	TRBV28	TRBJ2-7
TGCGCCAGCAGCCAAGTATCTAGCGGGAGTGTTAGCTCCTACAATGAGCAGTTCTTC	CASSQVSSGSVSSYNEQFF	TRBD2	.	TRBV4-1	TRBJ2-1
TGTGCCAGCTCCCGGCTCTCGTCGGGAGTGTCTGGGGCCAACGTCCTGACTTTC	CASSRLSSGVSGANVLTF	.	.	TRBV5-8	TRBJ2-6
TGTGCCATCAGTGAGTCACAGGGCGAGACCCAGTACTTC	CAISESQGETQYF	.	.	TRBV10-3	TRBJ2-5
TGTGCCAGCAGCTTAGGTGGCGCGAGGACTGAAGCTTTCTTT	CASSLGGARTEAFF	.	few	TRBV7-2	TRBJ1-1
TGCGCCAGCAGCTGGAGGGTTTCGGTGGCTTTTCCCTACGAGCAGTACTTC	CASSWRVSVAFPYEQYF	.	.	TRBV5-1	TRBJ2-7
TGTGCCAGCAGCCCCCAGCTAGCGGGAGCTACGAACACCGGGGAGCTGTTTTTT	CASSPQLAGATNTGELFF	TRBD2	.	TRBV11-2	TRBJ2-2
TGTGCCAGCAGCTCTAGCCGGAGCTCCTACAATGAGCAGTTCTTC	CASSSSRSSYNEQFF	.	.	TRBV11-3	TRBJ2-1
TGTGCCAGCAGCTTAGATCCAGGGAGTTCCTACGAGCAGTACTTC	CASSLDPGSSYEQYF	.	once	TRBV7-2	TRBJ2-7
TGTGCCAGCAGCTTGGAGGTGGGTGAAGCTTTCTTT	CASSLEVGEAFF	.	.	TRBV5-4	TRBJ1-1
TGTGCCAGCAGCCAGGAACTCTTGGGTCAGCCCCAGCATTTT	CASSQELLGQPQHF	.	.	TRBV4-2	TRBJ1-5
TGTGCCAGCAGCCCTTCAGATGTAGGACAAAGTCGGGCCAACGTCCTGACTTTC	CASSPSDVGQSRANVLTF	.	.	TRBV12-1	TRBJ2-6
TGTGCCATCCAGGGGTATGGCAATCAGCCCCAGCATTTT	CAIQGYGNQPQHF	.	.	TRBV28	TRBJ1-5
TGTGCCAGCAGCCAAGAAGTAGGGGTTGGGCATTCACCCCTCCACTTT	CASSQEVGVGHSPLHF	.	.	TRBV4-2	TRBJ1-6
TGTGCCAGTAGTAGTGGGATAGCAGGCAATCAGCCCCAGCATTTT	CASSSGIAGNQPQHF	.	large	TRBV19	TRBJ1-5
TGTGCCAGTAGTGTGTGGAACACTGAAGCTTTCTTT	CASSVWNTEAFF	.	few	TRBV19	TRBJ1-1
TGTGCCAGCAGCGCCCTCGGGGGGCCTTACGAGCAGTACTTC	CASSALGGPYEQYF	.	once	TRBV7-2	TRBJ2-7
TGCGCCAGCAGCCAAGATACGTGGAGCAATCAGCCCCAGCATTTT	CASSQDTWSNQPQHF	.	.	TRBV4-3	TRBJ1-5
TGTGCCAGCAGGGGGCCGGGACACAGGGGATCACAGCCCCAGCATTTT	CASRGPGHRGSQPQHF	TRBD1	.	TRBV2	TRBJ1-5
TGCGCCAGCAGCGGAGGGGGACGGGACAATGAGCAGTTCTTC	CASSGGGRDNEQFF	.	.	TRBV5-1	TRBJ2-1
TGTGCCAGCAGCATCCTACAGGGGCGAGGGGAAGGCTACACCTTC	CASSILQGRGEGYTF	TRBD1	.	TRBV11-2	TRBJ1-2
TGTGCCACCAGCAGAAATTTACGGGACAATGAGCAGTTCTTC	CATSRNLRDNEQFF	.	.	TRBV15	TRBJ2-1
TGTGCCAGCAGTTACCGACAATTTCGGGAGACCCAGTACTTC	CASSYRQFRETQYF	.	.	TRBV6-6	TRBJ2-5
TGCGCCAGCAGCCGACGGACAGAATACGTAAACACTGAAGCTTTCTTT	CASSRRTEYVNTEAFF	.	.	TRBV4-1	TRBJ1-1
TGTGCCACCAGAAGAGAGGGAAGCACAGATACGCAGTATTTT	CATRREGSTDTQYF	.	once	TRBV15	TRBJ2-3
TGTGCCAGCAGTTACCGACAATTTCGGGAGACCCAGTACTTC	CASSYRQFRETQYF	.	.	TRBV6-5	TRBJ2-5
TGTGCCAGCAGCTTAGAGGATCCCCCGAGGACACTTAGCACAGATACGCAGTATTTT	CASSLEDPPRTLSTDTQYF	.	.	TRBV11-2	TRBJ2-3
TGCGCCAGCAGCTTAGGGGTGGGGAATGAAAAACTGTTTTTT	CASSLGVGNEKLFF	.	.	TRBV5-1	TRBJ1-4